This T cell receptor (beta chain) came from a study of blood T cell repertoires in COVID-19 (dated by TCRdb to the early 2020s). About the study as a whole: Samples covering the acute and convalescent phases of COVID-19 were provided by collaborators in the United States, Italy and Spain. The prospective study material was composed of cDNA or gDNA derived from T cells, B-cell-depleted T cells, or PBMCs. Deeply sampled blood TCRbeta repertoires from subjects exposed to, actively infected with, or recovered from COVID-19 were included in the dataset. The repertoires were released in a freely available public database meant as a resource for research on the immune response to SARS-CoV-2. Samples were obtained from the ongoing ImmuneRACE study (first 160 participants) and from 1,000 to 1,500 subjects provided by 6 global collaborators. Sample metadata almost always included a de-identified subject ID, COVID-19 status, age in years and sex. Where HLA class I and class II types were available, the types were taken from metadata supplied by the sample provider, not from assay-based typing.

Inclusive of the bounding cysteine and phenylalanine, the CDR3 is 16 residues long. This entry keeps only the CDR3 DNA: 48 bases, framed from base 1. The immunoSEQ Assay, a bias-controlled multiplex PCR, was used to amplify TCRbeta CDR3 regions from genomic DNA. The authors' analysis ran thus. The number of nucleated cells in each sample was estimated by amplification of reference gene primers within the assay. Sequence reads were collapsed and filtered to measure the absolute abundance of every unique TCRbeta CDR3 rearrangement. For each sample, productive Simpson clonality was calculated as the square root of Simpson's diversity index over productive rearrangements. As stored in TCRdb, this immuneACCESS dataset retains in-frame rearrangements with V and J assigned. A fraction of the clones does not appear; measured against another copy, unresolved V genes explain less than half of the discrepancy, and the remainder lacks a known reason. V and J calls and clone size are as listed in that table; D and trimming were resolved from the DNA. In all, the sample holds around 210,000 clones, and almost 85% of those were seen once. The top ten hold 5% to 6.5% of the sample.

Paper-wide results and their limitations: How much clinical and demographic metadata was included differed by source and by participant, and the metadata was provided uncurated.

On this clone itself: Its binding antigen is unknown. No per-base quality is available; no much larger clone lies one base away.

One collaborating source in Seattle enrolled patients while the patients were actively infected and followed the patients over time throughout the course of disease. Each collaborating institution followed its own protocols to collect whole blood in K2EDTA tubes. For TCRbeta analysis, collaborator samples were shipped as frozen whole blood, as isolated PBMCs, or as DNA extracted from either sample type. This sequence uses TRBV21-1 and TRBJ2-1; the DNA was not used to check the table's D call, TRBD2. TRBV21-1 is assigned pseudogene status. The specimen was peripheral blood. The receptor was derived from a man aged 50 or older with COVID-19, enrolled during active disease. The CDR3 here reads CASSTLFGGTFNEQFF. The bases are TGTGCCAGCAGCACCCTTTTCGGGGGAACTTTCAATGAGCAGTTCTTC.